This entry describes one TCR beta chain. Its target is not known. Germline V gene lookup returns CDR1 LNHDA and CDR2 SQIVND (reference sequence). Trimming took 6 bases from V and 5 from J, leaving 14 bases between them. The CDR3 runs to 14 residues. The data belong to a study of Ad26.COV2.S vaccination and SARS-CoV-2 variants. Across the study: Participants got Ad26.COV2.S intramuscularly, once or twice 56 days apart.

Repertoires were generated with immunoSEQ multiplex PCR, while TCRdb's copy carries only in-frame clones and drops some. The sample shows roughly 350,000 clones, around 89% of them seen only once. The study, taken as a whole, reports: Substantial post-vaccination breadth of spike-specific CD8+ and CD4+ T cell responses was reported.

This sample's treatment: some 19 received Ad26.COV2.S at low or high dose, single or two shots; about 5 received placebo; per-sample allocation not given. Day 63 after the first vaccine or placebo injection was the time point for sampling. J is TRBJ2-1 and V is TRBV19; D gene unclear. The material was peripheral blood, obtained in a trial of Ad26.COV2.S vaccine versus placebo. The TCR comes from a person aged 18-65 years who received the Ad26.COV2.S COVID-19 vaccine or a placebo. The CDR3 nucleotides are TGTGCCAGTAGACAAATCCGGAGTAACAATGAGCAGTTCTTC. Amino acid sequence: CASRQIRSNNEQFF.